The clone carrying this TCR beta chain has more than one count but fewer than ten. In the original analysis: Using reference gene primer amplification, nucleated cell counts were estimated. Sequencing was performed with immunoSEQ multiplex PCR; in TCRdb, only in-frame clones are kept and a portion is missing. V, J and clone size derive from that table, while D and trimming were established from the DNA sequence. This sample has 110,000 or so clones, with less than 85% found just once. This sample was taken from a study of blood T cell repertoires in COVID-19. Across the study: COVID-19 samples from acute and convalescent phases originated in the United States, Italy and Spain. PBMCs, B-cell-depleted T cells, or T cells provided the cDNA or gDNA that made up the material.

V was trimmed by 5 bases and J by 9 bases, leaving 17 bases between them. Germline V gives CDR1 SGHAT, CDR2 FQDESV (reference sequence). The CDR3 extends over 15 amino acids. The source of this sequence is a human donor in a cohort sampled during active COVID-19. The V and J genes are TRBV11-1 and TRBJ1-6, with D possibly matching TRBD1 (5 bases). Sequencing was performed on peripheral blood. As DNA, the CDR3 is TGTGCCAGCAGCGCTTACACAGGCTACGGTTCACCCCTCCACTTT. Its translation: CASSAYTGYGSPLHF.